This TCR beta chain is from a study of blood T cell repertoires in COVID-19. Study details: There were acute and convalescent COVID-19 samples, and they came from the United States, Italy and Spain. Sample material is recorded as cDNA or gDNA derived from T cells, B-cell-depleted T cells, or PBMCs.

In germline, CDR1 is MGHRA, CDR2 YSYEKL. J gave up 8 bases and V 4 bases, and 11 bases lay outside the gene matches. CDR3 size: 16 residues. Per the original data handling: Nucleated cell counts were estimated from reference gene primer amplification. TCRdb keeps only in-frame clones here, not all; method: immunoSEQ multiplex PCR. From that table come the V and J calls and clone size; the DNA was used to work out D and trimming. The repertoire consists of around 68,000 clones, with 85% to 90% occurring once and the leading ten covering 2.5% to 3%. The specimen sequenced was peripheral blood. The rearrangement links TRBV4-1 to TRBJ2-2; 9 bases map to TRBD2. The receptor was derived from a man aged 45 to 65 with acute or convalescent COVID-19. In DNA, the CDR3 is TGCGCCAGCAGCCCCCGGCTAGCGGGACTTTCGGGGGAGCTGTTTTTT. Translation: CASSPRLAGLSGELFF.